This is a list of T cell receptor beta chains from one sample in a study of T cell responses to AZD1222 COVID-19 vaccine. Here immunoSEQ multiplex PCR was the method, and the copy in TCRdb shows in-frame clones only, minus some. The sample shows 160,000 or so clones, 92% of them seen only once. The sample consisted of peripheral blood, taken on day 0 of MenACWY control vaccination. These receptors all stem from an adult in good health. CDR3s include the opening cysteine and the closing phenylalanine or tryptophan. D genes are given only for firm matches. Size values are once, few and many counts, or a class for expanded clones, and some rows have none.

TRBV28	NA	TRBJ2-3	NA	CASSLYRAGDTQYF	TGTGCCAGCAGTTTATACAGGGCTGGGGATACGCAGTATTTT
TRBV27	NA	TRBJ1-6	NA	CASSPQGNNSPLHF	TGTGCCAGCAGTCCCCAGGGGAATAATTCACCCCTCCACTTT
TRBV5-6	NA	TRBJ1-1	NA	CASSLPGSEAFF	TGTGCCAGCAGCTTACCGGGATCTGAAGCTTTCTTT
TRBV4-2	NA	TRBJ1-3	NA	CASSQDSGADLIGNTIYF	TGTGCCAGCAGCCAAGATTCGGGGGCCGATTTGATCGGAAACACCATATATTTT
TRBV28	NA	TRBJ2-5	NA	CASSVKKFGGFEETQYF	TGTGCCAGCAGCGTAAAAAAATTCGGAGGCTTCGAGGAGACCCAGTACTTC
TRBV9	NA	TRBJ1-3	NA	CASSRSGTSGNTIYF	TGTGCCAGTTCAAGATCAGGCACCTCTGGAAACACCATATATTTT
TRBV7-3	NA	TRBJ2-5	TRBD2	CASSPQGTSGSRETQYF	TGTGCCAGCAGCCCCCAAGGGACTAGCGGGAGCCGGGAGACCCAGTACTTC
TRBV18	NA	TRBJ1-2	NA	CASSPQLEENYGYTF	TGTGCCAGCTCACCCCAACTGGAAGAGAACTATGGCTACACCTTC
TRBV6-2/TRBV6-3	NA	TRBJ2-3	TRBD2	CASSYSPTSGRGKDTQYF	TGTGCCAGCAGTTACTCGCCAACTAGCGGGAGGGGGAAAGATACGCAGTATTTT
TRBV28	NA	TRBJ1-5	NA	CASSLVGVPPQHF	TGTGCCAGCAGTTTGGTTGGGGTACCGCCCCAGCATTTT
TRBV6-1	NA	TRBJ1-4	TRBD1	CASSEYGTGVEKLFF	TGTGCCAGCAGTGAATACGGGACAGGGGTTGAAAAACTGTTTTTT
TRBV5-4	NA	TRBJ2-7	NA	CAGFVGRRTYEQYF	TGTGCCGGATTTGTAGGACGGAGAACCTACGAGCAGTACTTC
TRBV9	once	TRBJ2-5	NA	CASSVGGRTGGETQYF	TGTGCCAGCAGCGTAGGTGGACGGACCGGAGGGGAGACCCAGTACTTC
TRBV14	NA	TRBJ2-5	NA	CASSQGGQETQYF	TGTGCCAGCAGCCAAGGGGGCCAAGAGACCCAGTACTTC
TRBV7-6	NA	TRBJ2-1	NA	CASSLGAGSIDEQFF	TGTGCCAGCAGCTTAGGGGCCGGGAGCATCGATGAGCAGTTCTTC
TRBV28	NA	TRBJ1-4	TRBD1	CASSGTDEWGNEKLFF	TGTGCCAGCTCCGGGACAGACGAATGGGGGAATGAAAAACTGTTTTTT
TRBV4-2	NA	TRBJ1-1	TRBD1	CASSRKSTGGDSEAFF	TGTGCCAGCAGCCGAAAATCGACAGGGGGAGATTCTGAAGCTTTCTTT
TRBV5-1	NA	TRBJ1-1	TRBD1	CASSGRDRGTEAFF	TGCGCCAGCAGCGGACGGGACAGGGGGACTGAAGCTTTCTTT
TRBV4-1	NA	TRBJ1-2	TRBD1	CASSQGQGKANYGYTF	TGCGCCAGCAGCCAGGGACAGGGGAAGGCTAACTATGGCTACACCTTC
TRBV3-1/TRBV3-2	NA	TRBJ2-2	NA	CASSQGASGATGELFF	TGTGCCAGCAGCCAAGGAGCTAGTGGGGCGACCGGGGAGCTGTTTTTT
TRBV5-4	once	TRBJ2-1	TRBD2	CASSLGLAGGDQFF	TGTGCCAGCAGCTTGGGACTAGCGGGAGGAGATCAGTTCTTC
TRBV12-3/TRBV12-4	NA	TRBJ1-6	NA	CASSLDRQSPLHF	TGTGCCAGCAGTTTAGACAGGCAATCACCCCTCCACTTT
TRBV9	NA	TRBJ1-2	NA	CASSVAPRGEGGYTF	TGTGCCAGCAGCGTAGCCCCCAGAGGGGAGGGCGGCTACACCTTC
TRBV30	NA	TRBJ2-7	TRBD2	CASIAGAYEQYF	TGTGCCTCTATAGCGGGAGCGTACGAGCAGTACTTC
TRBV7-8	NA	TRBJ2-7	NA	CASSLGTGASYEQYF	TGTGCCAGCAGCTTAGGTACTGGGGCCTCCTACGAGCAGTACTTC
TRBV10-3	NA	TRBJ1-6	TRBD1	CAIRDEQGASNSPLHF	TGTGCCATCAGGGATGAACAGGGGGCCAGTAATTCACCCCTCCACTTT
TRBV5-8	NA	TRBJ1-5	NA	CASSLEGGSNQPQHF	TGTGCCAGCAGCTTGGAGGGAGGGAGCAATCAGCCCCAGCATTTT
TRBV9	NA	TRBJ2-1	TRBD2	CASSVGGTRGNNEQFF	TGTGCCAGCAGCGTAGGGGGGACTAGAGGGAACAATGAGCAGTTCTTC
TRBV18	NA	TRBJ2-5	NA	CASSPAAGETQYF	TGTGCCAGCTCACCTGCCGCCGGAGAGACCCAGTACTTC